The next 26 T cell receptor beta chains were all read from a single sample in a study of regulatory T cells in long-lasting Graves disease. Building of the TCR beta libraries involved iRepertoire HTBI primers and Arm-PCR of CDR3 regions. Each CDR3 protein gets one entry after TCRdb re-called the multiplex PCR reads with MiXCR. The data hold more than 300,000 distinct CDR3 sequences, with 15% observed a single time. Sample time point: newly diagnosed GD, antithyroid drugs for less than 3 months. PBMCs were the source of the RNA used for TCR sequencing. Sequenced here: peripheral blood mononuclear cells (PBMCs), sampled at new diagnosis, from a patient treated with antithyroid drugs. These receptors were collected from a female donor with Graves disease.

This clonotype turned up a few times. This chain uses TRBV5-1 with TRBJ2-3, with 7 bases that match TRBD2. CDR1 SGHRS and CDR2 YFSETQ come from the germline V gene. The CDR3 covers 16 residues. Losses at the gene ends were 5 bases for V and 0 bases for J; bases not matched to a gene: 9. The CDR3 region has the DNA TGCGCCAGCAGTGCCCCAACTAGCGAGAGCACAGATACGCAGTATTTT. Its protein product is CASSAPTSESTDTQYF.

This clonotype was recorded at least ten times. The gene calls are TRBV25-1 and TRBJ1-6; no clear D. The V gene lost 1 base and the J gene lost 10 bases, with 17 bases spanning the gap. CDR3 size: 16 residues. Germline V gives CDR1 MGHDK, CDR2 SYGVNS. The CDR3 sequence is CASSELAGMGNSPLHF. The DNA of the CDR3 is TGTGCCAGCAGTGAATTAGCGGGAATGGGCAACTCACCCCTCCACTTT.

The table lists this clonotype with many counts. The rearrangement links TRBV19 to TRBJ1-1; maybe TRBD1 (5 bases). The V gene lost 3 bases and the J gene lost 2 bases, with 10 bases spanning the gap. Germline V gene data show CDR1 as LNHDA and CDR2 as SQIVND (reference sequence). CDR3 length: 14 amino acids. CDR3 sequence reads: CASSMRQGNTEAFF. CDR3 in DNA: TGTGCCAGTAGTATGCGTCAGGGCAACACTGAAGCTTTCTTT.

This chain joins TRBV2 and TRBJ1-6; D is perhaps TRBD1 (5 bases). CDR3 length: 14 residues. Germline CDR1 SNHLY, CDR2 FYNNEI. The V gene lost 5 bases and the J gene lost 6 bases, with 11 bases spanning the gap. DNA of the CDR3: TGTGCCAGCAGTAGTGTCAGGGTTAATTCACCCCTCCACTTT. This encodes CASSSVRVNSPLHF. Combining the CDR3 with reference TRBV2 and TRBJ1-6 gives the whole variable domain EPEVTQTPSHQVTQMGQEVILRCVPISNHLYFYWYRQILGQKVEFLVSFYNNEISEKSEIFDDQFSVERPDGSNFTLKIRSTKLEDSAMYFCASSSVRVNSPLHFGNGTRLTVT.

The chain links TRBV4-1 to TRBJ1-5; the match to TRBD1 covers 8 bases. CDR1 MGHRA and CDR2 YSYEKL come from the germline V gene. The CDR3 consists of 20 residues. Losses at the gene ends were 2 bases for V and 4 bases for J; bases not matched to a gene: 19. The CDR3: CASSQPPLRQGPPVNQPQHF. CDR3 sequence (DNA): TGCGCCAGCAGCCAACCACCCCTGAGACAGGGGCCGCCTGTTAATCAGCCCCAGCATTTT.

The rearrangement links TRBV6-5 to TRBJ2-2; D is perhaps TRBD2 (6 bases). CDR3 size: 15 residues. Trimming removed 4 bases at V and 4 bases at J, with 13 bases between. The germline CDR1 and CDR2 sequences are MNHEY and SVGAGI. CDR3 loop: CASSSTAGGTGELFF. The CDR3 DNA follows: TGTGCCAGCAGTTCGACCGCCGGGGGCACCGGGGAGCTGTTTTTT.

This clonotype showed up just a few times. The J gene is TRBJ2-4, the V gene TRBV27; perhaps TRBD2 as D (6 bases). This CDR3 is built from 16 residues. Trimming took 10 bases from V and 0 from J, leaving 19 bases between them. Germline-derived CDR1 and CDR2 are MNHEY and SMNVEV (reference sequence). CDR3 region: CATSGGVELAKNIQYF. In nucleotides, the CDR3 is TGTGCCACCTCCGGCGGGGTTGAACTAGCCAAAAACATTCAGTACTTC.

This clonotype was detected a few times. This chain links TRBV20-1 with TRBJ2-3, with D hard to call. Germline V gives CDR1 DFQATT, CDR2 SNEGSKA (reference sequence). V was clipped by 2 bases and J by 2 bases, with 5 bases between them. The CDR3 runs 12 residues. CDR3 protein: CSARPNTDTQYF. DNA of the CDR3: TGCAGTGCTAGACCGAACACAGATACGCAGTATTTT.

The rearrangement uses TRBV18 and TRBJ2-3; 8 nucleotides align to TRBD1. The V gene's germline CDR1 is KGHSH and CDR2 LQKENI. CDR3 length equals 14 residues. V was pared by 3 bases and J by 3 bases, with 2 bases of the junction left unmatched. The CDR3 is CASSPGQVTDTQYF. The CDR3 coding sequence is TGTGCCAGCTCACCGGGACAGGTTACAGATACGCAGTATTTT. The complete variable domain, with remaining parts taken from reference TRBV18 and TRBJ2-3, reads NAGVMQNPRHLVRRRGQEARLRCSPMKGHSHVYWYRQLPEEGLKFMVYLQKENIIDESGMPKERFSAEFPKEGPSILRIQQVVRGDSAAYFCASSPGQVTDTQYFGPGTRLTVL.

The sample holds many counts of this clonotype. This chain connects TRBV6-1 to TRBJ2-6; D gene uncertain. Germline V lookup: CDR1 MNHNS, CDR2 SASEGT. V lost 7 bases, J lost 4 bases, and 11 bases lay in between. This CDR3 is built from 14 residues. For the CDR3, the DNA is TGTGCCAGCACGCAGGATCAGGGGGCCAACGTCCTGACTTTC. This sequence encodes CASTQDQGANVLTF.

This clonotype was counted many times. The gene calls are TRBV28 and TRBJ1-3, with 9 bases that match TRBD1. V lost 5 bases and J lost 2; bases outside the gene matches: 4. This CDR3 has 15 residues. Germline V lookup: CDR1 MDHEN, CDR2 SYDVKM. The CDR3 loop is CASSATGGAGNTIYF. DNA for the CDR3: TGTGCCAGCAGTGCTACAGGGGGCGCTGGAAACACCATATATTTT.

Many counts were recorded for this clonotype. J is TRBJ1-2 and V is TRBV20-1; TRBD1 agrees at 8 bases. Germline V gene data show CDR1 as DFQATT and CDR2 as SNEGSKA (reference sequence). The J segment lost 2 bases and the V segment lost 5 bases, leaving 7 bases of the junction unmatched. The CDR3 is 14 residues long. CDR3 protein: CSAGRRQGNYGYTF. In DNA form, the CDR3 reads TGCAGTGCTGGTCGTAGACAGGGGAACTATGGCTACACCTTC.

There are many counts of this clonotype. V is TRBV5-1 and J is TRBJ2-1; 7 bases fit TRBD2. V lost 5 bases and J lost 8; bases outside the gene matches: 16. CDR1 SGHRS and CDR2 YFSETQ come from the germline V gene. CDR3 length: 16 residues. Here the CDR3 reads CASRTLGGEGRDEQFF. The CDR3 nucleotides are TGCGCCAGCAGAACCCTAGGAGGGGAGGGCCGGGATGAGCAGTTCTTC.

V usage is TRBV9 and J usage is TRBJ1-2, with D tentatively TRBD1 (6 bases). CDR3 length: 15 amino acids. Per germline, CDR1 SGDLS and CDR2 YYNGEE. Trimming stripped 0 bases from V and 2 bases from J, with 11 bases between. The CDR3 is CASSVEPQGNYGYTF. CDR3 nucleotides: TGTGCCAGCAGCGTAGAACCTCAGGGGAACTATGGCTACACCTTC. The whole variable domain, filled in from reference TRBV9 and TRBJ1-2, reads DSGVTQTPKHLITATGQRVTLRCSPRSGDLSVYWYQQSLDQGLQFLIQYYNGEERAKGNILERFSAQQFPDLHSELNLSSLELGDSALYFCASSVEPQGNYGYTFGSGTRLTVV.

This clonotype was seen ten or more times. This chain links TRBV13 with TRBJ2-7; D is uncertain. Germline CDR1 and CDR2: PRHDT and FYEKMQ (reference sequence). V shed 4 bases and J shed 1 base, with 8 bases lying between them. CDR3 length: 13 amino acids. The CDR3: CASSSDRSYEQYF. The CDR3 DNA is TGTGCCAGCAGCTCAGACCGATCCTACGAGCAGTACTTC.

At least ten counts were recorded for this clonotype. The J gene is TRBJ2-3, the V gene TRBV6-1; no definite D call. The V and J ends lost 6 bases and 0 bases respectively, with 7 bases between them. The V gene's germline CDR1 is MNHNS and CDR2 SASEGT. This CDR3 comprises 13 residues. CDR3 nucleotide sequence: TGTGCCAGCAGAAAACGTAGCACAGATACGCAGTATTTT. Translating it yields CASRKRSTDTQYF.

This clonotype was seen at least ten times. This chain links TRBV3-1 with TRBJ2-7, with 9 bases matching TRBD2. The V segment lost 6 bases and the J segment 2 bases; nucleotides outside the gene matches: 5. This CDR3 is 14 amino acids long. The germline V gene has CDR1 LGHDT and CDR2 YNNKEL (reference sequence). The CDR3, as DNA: TGTGCCAGCAGGACTAGCGGAACTCCCTACGAGCAGTACTTC. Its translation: CASRTSGTPYEQYF.

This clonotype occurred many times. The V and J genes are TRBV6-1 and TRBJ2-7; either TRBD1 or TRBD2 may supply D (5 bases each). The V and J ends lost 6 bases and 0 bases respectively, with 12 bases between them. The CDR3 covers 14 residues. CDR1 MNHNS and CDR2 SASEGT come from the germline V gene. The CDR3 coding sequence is TGTGCCAGCAGGGGGGTCCTAAGCTCCTACGAGCAGTACTTC. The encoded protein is CASRGVLSSYEQYF.

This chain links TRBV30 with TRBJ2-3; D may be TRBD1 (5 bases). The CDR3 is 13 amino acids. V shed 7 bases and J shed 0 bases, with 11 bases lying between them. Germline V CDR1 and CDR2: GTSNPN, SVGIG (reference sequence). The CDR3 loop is CALGQRSTDTQYF. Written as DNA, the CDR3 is TGTGCCTTGGGGCAGAGAAGCACAGATACGCAGTATTTT.

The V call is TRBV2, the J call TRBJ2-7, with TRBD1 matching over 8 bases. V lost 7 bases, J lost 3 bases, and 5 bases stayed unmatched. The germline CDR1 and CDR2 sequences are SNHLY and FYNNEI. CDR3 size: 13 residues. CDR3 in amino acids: CASTPGQVYEQYF. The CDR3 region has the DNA TGTGCCAGCACCCCGGGACAGGTCTACGAGCAGTACTTC.

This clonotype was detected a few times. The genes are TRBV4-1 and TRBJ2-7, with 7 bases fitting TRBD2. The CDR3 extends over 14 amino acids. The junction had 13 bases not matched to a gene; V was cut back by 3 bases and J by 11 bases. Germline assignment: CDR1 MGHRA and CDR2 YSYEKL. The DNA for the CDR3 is TGCGCCAGCAGCCATACTCTAGCGGAAACAGTGGAGTACTTC. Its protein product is CASSHTLAETVEYF.

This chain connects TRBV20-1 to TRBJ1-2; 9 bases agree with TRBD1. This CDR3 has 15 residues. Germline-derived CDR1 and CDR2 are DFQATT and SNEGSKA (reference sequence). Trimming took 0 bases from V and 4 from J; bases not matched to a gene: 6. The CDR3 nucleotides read TGCAGTGCTAGAGATTACAGGGGGCTTAGCTATGGCTACACCTTC. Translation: CSARDYRGLSYGYTF.

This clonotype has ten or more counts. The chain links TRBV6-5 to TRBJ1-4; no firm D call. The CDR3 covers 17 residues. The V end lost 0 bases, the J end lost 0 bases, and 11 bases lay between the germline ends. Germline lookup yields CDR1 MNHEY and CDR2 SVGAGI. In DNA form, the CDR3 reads TGTGCCAGCAGTTACTCCGGCGCCGGGGCAACTAATGAAAAACTGTTTTTT. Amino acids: CASSYSGAGATNEKLFF.

CDR3 region: CASSPDAGQGAFEQFF. Written as DNA, the CDR3 is TGCGCCAGCAGCCCCGACGCGGGACAGGGGGCATTTGAGCAGTTCTTC. This chain links TRBV5-1 with TRBJ2-1; 12 positions match TRBD1. Germline V gene sequence: CDR1 SGHRS, CDR2 YFSETQ. The CDR3 has 16 residues. V gave up 4 bases and J gave up 9 bases; unmatched junction bases: 11.

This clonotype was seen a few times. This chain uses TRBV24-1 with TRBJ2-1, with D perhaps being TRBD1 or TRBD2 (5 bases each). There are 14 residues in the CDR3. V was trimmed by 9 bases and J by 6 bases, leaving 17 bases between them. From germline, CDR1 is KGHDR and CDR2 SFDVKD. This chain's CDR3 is CATPVLPRGNEQFF. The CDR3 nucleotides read TGTGCCACCCCCGTCCTCCCGAGGGGCAATGAGCAGTTCTTC.

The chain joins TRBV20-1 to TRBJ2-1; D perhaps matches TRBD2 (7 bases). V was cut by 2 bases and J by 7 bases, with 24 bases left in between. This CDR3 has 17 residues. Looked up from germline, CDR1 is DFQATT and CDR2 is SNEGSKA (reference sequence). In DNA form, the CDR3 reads TGCAGTGCTAGACCAAAGTGGGGGGGGGGGCCGAGAAATGAGCAGTTCTTC. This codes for CSARPKWGGGPRNEQFF.